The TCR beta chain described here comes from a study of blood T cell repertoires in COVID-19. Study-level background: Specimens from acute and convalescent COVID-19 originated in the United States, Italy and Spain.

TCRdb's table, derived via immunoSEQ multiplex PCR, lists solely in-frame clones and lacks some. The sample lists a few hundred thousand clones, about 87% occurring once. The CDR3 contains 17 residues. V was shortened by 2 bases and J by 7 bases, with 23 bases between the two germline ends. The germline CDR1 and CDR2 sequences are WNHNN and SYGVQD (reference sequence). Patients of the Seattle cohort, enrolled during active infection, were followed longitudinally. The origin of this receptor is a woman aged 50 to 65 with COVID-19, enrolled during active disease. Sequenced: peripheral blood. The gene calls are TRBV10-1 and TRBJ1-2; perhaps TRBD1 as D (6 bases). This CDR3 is CASSEPKPRGNFCGYTF. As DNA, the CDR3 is TGCGCCAGCAGTGAGCCTAAACCCAGGGGTAACTTTTGTGGCTACACCTTC.